The clone carrying this T cell receptor (beta chain) was recorded a few times. What it recognizes is unknown. Sequencing of TCR beta, carried out with a high-throughput approach, was applied to CD8+ and CD4+ T cells from the blood. This specimen comes from a study of CD8 T cells in Susac syndrome. Turning to the study itself: Patients with Susac syndrome were therapy-naive, on corticosteroids, or on intravenous immunoglobulin alone at the time that blood was drawn. Study-wide results and limits: CD8+ clonal expansion in Susac was maximal in TEMRA cells and in active patients. The total CD8+ repertoires yielded sixteen Susac-specific public clones and the CD8+ TEMRA repertoires yielded 5 or 6.

With random hexamers, reverse transcription was performed on about 0.45 to 1 ug of RNA. TCRdb reprocessed the immunoSEQ multiplex PCR reads via MiXCR and lists one record per CDR3 protein. The sample records approximately 190,000 distinct CDR3 sequences, 95% being singletons. The CDR3 consists of 12 residues. Germline V gives CDR1 DFQATT, CDR2 SNEGSKA (reference sequence). V lost 1 base to trimming and J lost 7 bases, with 10 bases between them. The chain is built from TRBV20-1 and TRBJ1-1; D ambiguous. The material sequenced was CD8+ T cells from PBMCs. This TCR was sampled from a human donor with Susac syndrome. Here the CDR3 reads CSARGVGFEAFF. The CDR3 nucleotides are TGCAGTGCTAGAGGGGTTGGGTTTGAAGCTTTCTTT.